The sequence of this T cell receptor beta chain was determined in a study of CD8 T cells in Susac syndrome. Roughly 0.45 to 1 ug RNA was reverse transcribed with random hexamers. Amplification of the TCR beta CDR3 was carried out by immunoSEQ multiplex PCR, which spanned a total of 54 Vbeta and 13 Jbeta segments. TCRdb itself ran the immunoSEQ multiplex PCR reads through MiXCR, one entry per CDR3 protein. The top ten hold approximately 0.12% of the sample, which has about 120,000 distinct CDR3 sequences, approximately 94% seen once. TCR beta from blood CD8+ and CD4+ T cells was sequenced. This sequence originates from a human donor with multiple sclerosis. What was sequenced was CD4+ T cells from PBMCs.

CDR3 sequence (DNA): TGCGCCAGCAGCTTGGAGCAGCATTCCTACGAGCAGTACTTC. Translated, it gives CASSLEQHSYEQYF. V usage is TRBV5-1 and J usage is TRBJ2-7; D not certain. This CDR3 spans 14 amino acids. The ends were cut back, 0 bases at V and 1 base at J, with 8 bases in the middle. Germline V gene lookup returns CDR1 SGHRS and CDR2 YFSETQ.